A single sample gave rise to the 15 T cell receptor beta chains below, sequenced in a study of T cell repertoires in aging, cancer and after chemotherapy (dated by TCRdb to the late 2010s). TCR beta rearrangements were amplified from genomic DNA isolated from peripheral blood, not from sorted cells or RNA. Sequencing instrument: Illumina MiSeq. Multiplex touch-down PCR with a mixed TRB-A/B primer pool was used to amplify rearranged TRB sequences covering the V, D and J segments. TCRdb cleaned the public reads at Q25 with fastp, built clones with MiXCR and kept in-frame beta chains. Entries are consolidated by CDR3 protein sequence, retaining the most common genes and DNA. The sample has just over 4,000 distinct CDR3 sequences on record, over 25% of them singletons. The biggest ten clones account for 5.9% of the sample. The specimen sequenced was blood. Source of these receptors: a human donor in good health.

This clonotype rates as medium-sized. This chain uses TRBV19 with TRBJ1-2, with no clear D. The CDR3 has 14 residues. CDR1 is LNHDA and CDR2 is SQIVND in the germline V gene (reference sequence). V lost 6 bases and J lost 2, with 13 bases in between. CDR3 in DNA: TGTGCCAGTAGAGAAAGGAGGGTAAACTATGGCTACACCTTC. This codes for CASRERRVNYGYTF.

The chain carries TRBV18 and TRBJ2-5; perhaps D is TRBD1 or TRBD2 (5 bases each). CDR1 is KGHSH and CDR2 is LQKENI in the germline V gene. V lost 6 bases to trimming and J lost 1 base, with 21 bases between them. CDR3 size: 17 residues. CDR3 loop: CASSVGSRDGPQETQYF. CDR3 nucleotides: TGTGCCAGCTCGGTCGGTAGCCGGGACGGACCCCAAGAGACCCAGTACTTC.

The sample holds a few counts of this clonotype. This chain links TRBV20-1 with TRBJ2-1; weak D call: TRBD2 (6 bases). The CDR3 length is 14 residues. V lost 7 bases, J lost 0 bases, and 13 bases lay in between. Germline V gene data show CDR1 as DFQATT and CDR2 as SNEGSKA (reference sequence). The CDR3 loop reads CSGGGASSYNEQFF. In nucleotides, the CDR3 is TGCAGTGGGGGCGGGGCGAGCTCCTACAATGAGCAGTTCTTC.

This clonotype was observed a handful of times. The rearrangement links TRBV27 to TRBJ1-1, with D perhaps matching TRBD1 (6 bases). The CDR3 sequence is 15 residues long. V lost 5 bases to trimming and J lost 5 bases, with 18 bases between them. The germline CDR1 and CDR2 sequences are MNHEY and SMNVEV (reference sequence). This CDR3 reads CASSTRPTGGTEAFF. The CDR3 DNA reads as TGTGCCAGCAGTACGAGACCGACAGGTGGGACTGAAGCTTTCTTT.

The table lists this clonotype with a count of one. V is TRBV20-1 and J is TRBJ2-5, with D maybe TRBD2 (6 bases). The length of the CDR3 is 14 residues. CDR1 and CDR2 (germline): DFQATT, SNEGSKA (reference sequence). Trimming stripped 6 bases from V and 7 bases from J, with 21 bases between. CDR3 nucleotides: TGCAGTGCACCAAGGGAGCAACGGAGGGGGACCCAGTACTTC. Its protein is CSAPREQRRGTQYF.

By share, this clonotype ranks as medium-sized. The CDR3 sequence is CASSMPLGRVDYGYTF. The CDR3 DNA follows: TGTGCCAGTAGTATGCCCCTAGGCAGGGTGGACTATGGCTACACCTTC. J is TRBJ1-2 and V is TRBV19; the D gene is possibly TRBD1 (5 bases). Germline V gene lookup returns CDR1 LNHDA and CDR2 SQIVND (reference sequence). The CDR3 totals 16 residues. V lost 3 bases and J lost 3, with 17 bases in between.

This clonotype was counted a few times. The chain recombines TRBV5-1 with TRBJ2-1; 12 nucleotides align to TRBD2. Per germline, CDR1 SGHRS and CDR2 YFSETQ. The CDR3 loop spans 16 amino acids. The V gene end was trimmed by 1 base and the J gene end by 2 bases; junction bases not matched to a gene: 1. The CDR3 reads CASSLTSGGTYNEQFF. In DNA form, the CDR3 reads TGCGCCAGCAGCTTGACTAGCGGGGGGACCTACAATGAGCAGTTCTTC.

The chain couples TRBV20-1 to TRBJ2-1; D gene unclear. The germline V and J ends were trimmed by 1 base and 1 base, with 8 bases remaining between them. This CDR3 spans 14 amino acids. Germline V CDR1 and CDR2: DFQATT, SNEGSKA (reference sequence). As DNA, the CDR3 is TGCAGTGCTAGAGTTTTAGTTTCCTACAATGAGCAGTTCTTC. Its protein product is CSARVLVSYNEQFF.

The chain has TRBV27 and TRBJ2-5, with 11 bases fitting TRBD2. The junction had 17 bases not matched to a gene; V was cut back by 4 bases and J by 1 base. CDR3 size: 20 residues. Germline CDR1 and CDR2: MNHEY and SMNVEV (reference sequence). CDR3 in DNA: TGTGCCAGCAGTTCCCAGAGACTAGCGGGGATAAGAGACCGCCAAGAGACCCAGTACTTC. Its protein product is CASSSQRLAGIRDRQETQYF.

This clonotype rates as medium-sized. The chain is built from TRBV6-5 and TRBJ2-7, with TRBD1 matching 9 bases. The CDR3 consists of 12 residues. Losses at the gene ends were 5 bases for V and 9 bases for J; bases not matched to a gene: 5. In germline, CDR1 is MNHEY, CDR2 SVGAGI. The CDR3 spells CASSPTGGGQYF. CDR3 DNA sequence: TGTGCCAGCAGTCCCACAGGGGGCGGGCAGTACTTC.

By share, this clonotype counts as medium-sized (0.01 to 0.1%). The chain carries TRBV6-6 and TRBJ2-1; TRBD1 might be the D (5 bases). The V gene's germline CDR1 is MNHNY and CDR2 SVGAGI (reference sequence). CDR3 length equals 16 residues. Between the trimmed V and J ends, which lost 2 bases and 5 bases, there was a span of 16 bases. CDR3 nucleotide sequence: TGTGCCAGCAGTTACACGACAGTCACCCCCGACAATGAGCAGTTCTTC. As protein: CASSYTTVTPDNEQFF.

V usage is TRBV20-1 and J usage is TRBJ1-2; D is possibly TRBD1 (5 bases). V was clipped by 3 bases and J by 7 bases, with 15 bases between them. The CDR3 is made up of 13 amino acids. Germline V gene data show CDR1 as DFQATT and CDR2 as SNEGSKA (reference sequence). This CDR3 is CSARGPQDTGYTF. Written as DNA, the CDR3 is TGCAGTGCTAGGGGGCCCCAGGACACTGGCTACACCTTC.

The V call is TRBV6-5, the J call TRBJ2-7; 15 positions agree with TRBD2. V trimming: 6 bases; J trimming: 0 bases; junction bases outside the gene matches: 6. Germline CDR1 and CDR2: MNHEY and SVGAGI. CDR3 length: 17 amino acids. The CDR3 DNA sequence: TGTGCCAGCAGGAAGGGACTAGCGGGGGGAAACTCCTACGAGCAGTACTTC. The encoded protein is CASRKGLAGGNSYEQYF.

By share, this clonotype counts as medium-sized. This sequence joins TRBV27 and TRBJ2-6; 7 bases are shared with TRBD2. The CDR3 extends over 16 amino acids. V shed 3 bases and J 2 bases; nucleotides not matched to a gene: 4. Germline V lookup: CDR1 MNHEY, CDR2 SMNVEV (reference sequence). CDR3 amino acids: CASSFLRGAGANVLTF. CDR3 sequence (DNA): TGTGCCAGCAGTTTCCTTCGGGGGGCTGGGGCCAACGTCCTGACTTTC.

The genes are TRBV12-3 or TRBV12-4 and TRBJ2-7; weak D call: TRBD2 (6 bases). The CDR3 length is 11 residues. The ends were cut back, 8 bases at V and 7 bases at J, with 12 bases in the middle. DNA of the CDR3: TGTGCCAGCCGGAGGGACTTAGAGCAGTACTTC. This sequence encodes CASRRDLEQYF.